This entry lists 9 T cell receptor beta chains sequenced from one sample in a study of T cell clonality in common variable immunodeficiency. General study results and limits: Reportedly, TCR beta sequences from common variable immunodeficiency showed fewer deletions and N-nucleotide insertions.

Antigens for these TCRs are unknown. TCRdb keeps only in-frame clones here, not all; method: immunoSEQ multiplex PCR. The repertoire has tens of thousands of clones, none seen only once; the ten largest take roughly 5.4%. Material for sequencing was peripheral blood mononuclear cells. The receptor source for this set is a human donor with common variable immunodeficiency.

A note on this clone: Read coverage stops 3 residues before the CDR3 terminus; the germline J gene supplies the remainder. The J gene is TRBJ2-1, the V gene TRBV13; 7 bases are a match to TRBD1. The V segment lost 0 bases and the J segment 1 base; nucleotides outside the gene matches: 6. From germline, CDR1 is PRHDT and CDR2 FYEKMQ (reference sequence). This CDR3 is built from 17 residues. The CDR3: CASSLGLTGASYNEQFF. The sequenced part of the CDR3 DNA is TGTGCCAGCAGCTTAGGCCTCACAGGGGCTTCCTACAATGAG.

This clone has a handful of counts. The read stops 3 residues short of the end of the CDR3; the missing end is completed from the germline J gene. The chain combines TRBV6-1 with TRBJ2-3; no reliable D call. Between the trimmed V and J ends, which lost 1 base and 6 bases, there was a span of 14 bases. Germline V gives CDR1 MNHNS, CDR2 SASEGT. This CDR3 is built from 15 residues. The covered CDR3 bases are TGTGCCAGCAGTGAAGATCCGTATCCGTCGGATACG. It encodes CASSEDPYPSDT. Given in full, the CDR3 is CASSEDPYPSDTQYF.

There are many counts of this clone. The observed sequence ends 3 residues before the CDR3 terminus, with the missing tail filled in from the germline J gene. V usage is TRBV20-1 and J usage is TRBJ2-5, with D perhaps matching TRBD1 (6 bases). CDR3 length: 14 amino acids. The V end was cut by 1 base, the J end by 2 bases, with 11 bases between. Germline lookup yields CDR1 DFQATT and CDR2 SNEGSKA (reference sequence). CDR3 amino acids: CSARADGQQETQYF. The sequenced CDR3 bases are TGCAGTGCTAGAGCGGATGGACAGCAAGAGACC.

Details on this clone: The read finishes 3 residues shy of the CDR3 end, and the germline J gene is used to complete it. This rearrangement joins TRBV2 to TRBJ2-3; no definite D call. CDR3 size: 10 residues. Germline V CDR1 and CDR2: SNHLY, FYNNEI. Partial CDR3 DNA: TGTGCCAGCAGCCTCCGGACG. Translated, it gives CASSLRT. The complete CDR3 protein is CASSLRTQYF.

With regard to this clone: The read falls 3 residues short of the CDR3 end, and the missing part is taken from the germline J gene. The chain joins TRBV19 to TRBJ2-6; a possible D gene is TRBD2 (6 bases). V lost 5 bases to trimming and J lost 0 bases, with 11 bases between them. CDR1 and CDR2 (germline): LNHDA, SQIVND (reference sequence). The CDR3 runs to 16 residues. The CDR3 sequence is CASSPGLLSGANVLTF. The CDR3 bases that were read are TGTGCCAGTAGTCCGGGACTCCTCTCTGGGGCCAACGTC.

The sequenced part of the CDR3 DNA is TGTGCCTGGAGCCTAACAAGGGGGTTGAATGAAAAA. Protein sequence: CAWSLTRGLNEK. The CDR3 as a whole reads CAWSLTRGLNEKLFF. The chain links TRBV30 to TRBJ1-4; D possibly corresponds to TRBD1 (6 bases). With the read ending 3 residues before the CDR3 end, the germline J gene is used to fill in that end. Germline-derived CDR1 and CDR2 are GTSNPN and SVGIG (reference sequence). V lost 3 bases, J lost 5 bases, and 16 bases lay in between. The CDR3 runs 15 residues.

CDR3 region: CATTARGVDTGELFF. The covered CDR3 bases are TGTGCCACCACAGCCCGAGGGGTCGACACCGGGGAG. V usage is TRBV2 and J usage is TRBJ2-2; perhaps D is TRBD1 or TRBD2 (5 bases each). The CDR3 is cut off 3 residues early in the read; its end comes from the germline J gene. The CDR3 consists of 15 residues. Trimming pared 10 bases from V and 3 bases from J, leaving 18 bases between. The germline CDR1 and CDR2 sequences are SNHLY and FYNNEI.

This clone was observed a few times. CDR3: CASGLAGLTDTQYF. The covered CDR3 bases are TGTGCCAGTGGACTAGCGGGCCTTACAGATACG. The chain couples TRBV19 to TRBJ2-3; 11 bases agree with TRBD2. The observed sequence ends 3 residues before the CDR3 terminus, with the missing tail filled in from the germline J gene. The J segment lost 3 bases and the V segment lost 8 bases, leaving 4 bases of the junction unmatched. CDR1 LNHDA and CDR2 SQIVND come from the germline V gene (reference sequence). The CDR3 length is 14 residues.

This clone was seen ten or more times. The read is 3 residues too short to cover the CDR3 end, so that end is filled in from the germline J gene. V is TRBV7-4 and J is TRBJ2-1; 7 positions match TRBD2. Germline trimming cut 4 bases from V and 4 bases from J; bases unmatched to any gene: 13. CDR1 SGHVT and CDR2 SQSDAQ come from the germline V gene. The CDR3 runs 17 residues. The part of the CDR3 DNA that was read is TGTGCCAGCAGCTCGTACCTTGGGGGGGGACTATACAATGAG. This encodes CASSSYLGGGLYNE. The whole CDR3 sequence is CASSSYLGGGLYNEQFF. The entire variable domain, with the rest obtained from reference TRBV7-4 and TRBJ2-1, is as follows: GAGVSQSPRYKVAKRGRDVALRCDSISGHVTLYWYRQTLGQGSEVLTYSQSDAQRDKSGRPSGRFSAERPERSVSTLKIQRTEQGDSAVYLCASSSYLGGGLYNEQFFGPGTRLTVL.